A single sample is the source of the 26 T cell receptor beta chains below, sequenced in a study of blood T cell repertoires in COVID-19. Data came from immunoSEQ multiplex PCR; TCRdb stores just in-frame clones and leaves some out. The data contain 130,000 or so clones, approximately 89% of them singletons. Sequencing input: peripheral blood. These receptors were collected from a man aged 50-60 years with acute or convalescent COVID-19.

The gene calls are TRBV18 and TRBJ2-7; TRBD2 matches 8 bases. V was pared by 3 bases and J by 7 bases, with 11 bases of the junction left unmatched. The length of the CDR3 is 15 residues. Germline assignment: CDR1 KGHSH and CDR2 LQKENI. For the CDR3, the DNA is TGTGCCAGCTCACCGGGCCAAGCGGGAGTGGGGGAGCAGTACTTC. Its protein is CASSPGQAGVGEQYF. Using reference TRBV18 and TRBJ2-7 for the parts outside the CDR3, the full variable domain is NAGVMQNPRHLVRRRGQEARLRCSPMKGHSHVYWYRQLPEEGLKFMVYLQKENIIDESGMPKERFSAEFPKEGPSILRIQQVVRGDSAAYFCASSPGQAGVGEQYFGPGTRLTVT.

The chain carries TRBV19 and TRBJ1-5; 9 positions agree with TRBD1. Trimming at V came to 7 bases and at J to 0 bases, leaving 13 bases not matched to a gene. Germline CDR1 reads LNHDA; CDR2 reads SQIVND (reference sequence). CDR3 length: 18 residues. The CDR3 DNA is TGTGCCAGTACGACTATTTGGGGGACAGGGCTTAGCAATCAGCCCCAGCATTTT. It translates to CASTTIWGTGLSNQPQHF.

The chain couples TRBV7-9 to TRBJ1-6, with D perhaps TRBD1 (5 bases). CDR3 length: 15 residues. V gave up 1 base and J gave up 7 bases, with 11 bases separating them. Germline lookup yields CDR1 SEHNR and CDR2 FQNEAQ (reference sequence). DNA of the CDR3: TGTGCCAGCAGCTTAGTAGGGGCTCCAAATTCACCCCTCCACTTT. It encodes CASSLVGAPNSPLHF.

This chain uses TRBV15 with TRBJ2-7, with 8 bases matching TRBD2. Germline CDR1 and CDR2: LNHNV and YYDKDF (reference sequence). This CDR3 is built from 15 residues. The V segment lost 2 bases and the J segment 2 bases; nucleotides outside the gene matches: 5. The CDR3 sequence is CATSRPGGGTYEQYF. CDR3 bases: TGTGCCACCAGCAGACCGGGCGGGGGGACCTACGAGCAGTACTTC.

The rearrangement joins TRBV6-6 to TRBJ1-2; 7 bases agree with TRBD1. The CDR3 spans 14 residues. J lost 6 bases, V lost 5 bases, and 9 bases had no gene match. The germline gives CDR1 MNHNY, CDR2 SVGAGI (reference sequence). The CDR3 here is CASSHRSQGDGYTF. The CDR3 nucleotides read TGTGCCAGCAGTCACAGGTCTCAGGGGGATGGCTACACCTTC.

The CDR3 DNA sequence: TGTGCCAGCAGTTTTGCGGGAGGGCCCTTGGGAGAGCAGTACTTC. It codes for CASSFAGGPLGEQYF. The V gene is TRBV27, the J gene TRBJ2-7, with 9 bases matching TRBD2. Trimming at V came to 3 bases and at J to 7 bases, leaving 10 bases not matched to a gene. Germline CDR1 MNHEY, CDR2 SMNVEV (reference sequence). This CDR3 region has 15 residues.

The chain couples TRBV11-2 to TRBJ2-1, with D perhaps matching TRBD2 (6 bases). Germline CDR1 reads SGHAT; CDR2 reads FQNNGV. The CDR3 loop spans 12 amino acids. V was cut by 0 bases and J by 14 bases, with 11 bases left in between. This CDR3 reads CASSLDPPGEFF. In DNA form, the CDR3 reads TGTGCCAGCAGCTTAGACCCACCGGGGGAGTTCTTC.

The rearrangement uses TRBV7-2 and TRBJ1-5; D gene uncertain. The V and J ends lost 7 bases and 1 base respectively, with 11 bases between them. Germline-derived CDR1 and CDR2 are SGHTA and FQGNSA. The CDR3 totals 14 residues. The CDR3 bases are TGTGCCAGCAAGGCTAGCTACAGCAATCAGCCCCAGCATTTT. As protein: CASKASYSNQPQHF.

This sequence joins TRBV27 and TRBJ2-3, with 7 bases fitting TRBD2. The germline gives CDR1 MNHEY, CDR2 SMNVEV (reference sequence). The CDR3 runs 16 residues. Trimming cost V 4 bases and J 1 base; bases outside gene matches: 8. CDR3 DNA: TGTGCCAGCAGTTATGGAACGGGGAGGGGCACAGATACGCAGTATTTT. Translating it yields CASSYGTGRGTDTQYF.

This chain uses TRBV12-3 or TRBV12-4 with TRBJ1-1; the D is unclear. The V gene lost 5 bases and the J gene lost 11 bases, with 15 bases spanning the gap. The CDR3 runs to 12 residues. The DNA for the CDR3 is TGTGCCAGCAGTCCCCAGGCTCCCGCTGCTTTCTTT. Residues: CASSPQAPAAFF.

This clone was seen a single time. The chain combines TRBV2 with TRBJ1-5; D remains unclear. CDR3 length: 12 residues. V was clipped by 1 base and J by 12 bases, with 10 bases between them. Germline V gene lookup returns CDR1 SNHLY and CDR2 FYNNEI. CDR3 in amino acids: CASSEDRGGQHF. CDR3 sequence (DNA): TGTGCCAGCAGTGAAGATCGAGGAGGCCAGCATTTT.

This rearrangement joins TRBV7-9 to TRBJ1-5; D gene ambiguous. The CDR3 loop spans 13 amino acids. Germline-derived CDR1 and CDR2 are SEHNR and FQNEAQ (reference sequence). With 3 bases removed from V and 9 bases from J, the gap between germline ends came to 12 bases. The CDR3 region is CASSLGQEGPQHF. CDR3 sequence (DNA): TGTGCCAGCAGCTTGGGTCAGGAGGGGCCCCAGCATTTT.

This clone was observed a single time. The chain recombines TRBV24-1 with TRBJ2-1; 10 bases fit TRBD2. The CDR3 has 18 amino acids. Trimming at V came to 4 bases and at J to 0 bases, leaving 8 bases not matched to a gene. CDR1 is KGHDR and CDR2 is SFDVKD in the germline V gene. The CDR3 nucleotides are TGTGCCACCAGTGACCCTACTAGCGGGAAGGACTCCTACAATGAGCAGTTCTTC. It is translated as CATSDPTSGKDSYNEQFF.

This chain uses TRBV19 with TRBJ1-1; a possible D gene is TRBD1 (6 bases). Per the germline V gene, CDR1 is LNHDA and CDR2 is SQIVND (reference sequence). V dropped 1 base and J dropped 5 bases, with 17 bases sitting between them. There are 16 residues in the CDR3. The CDR3 here is CASSIVYSGGRTEAFF. CDR3 DNA sequence: TGTGCCAGTAGTATAGTATACTCCGGGGGGCGGACTGAAGCTTTCTTT.

This clone has a single count. The V call is TRBV2, the J call TRBJ1-1, with D possibly TRBD1 on 6 matching bases. The CDR3 is made up of 12 amino acids. Trimming cost V 7 bases and J 5 bases, with 11 bases left between them. Germline V gene sequence: CDR1 SNHLY, CDR2 FYNNEI. CDR3: CASKRGGTEAFF. The DNA for the CDR3 is TGTGCCAGCAAAAGGGGGGGAACTGAAGCTTTCTTT.

The chain employs TRBV28 and TRBJ2-3; the D is unclear. Looked up from germline, CDR1 is MDHEN and CDR2 is SYDVKM. CDR3 length: 12 residues. V gave up 6 bases and J gave up 2 bases, with 6 bases separating them. The CDR3 DNA reads TGTGCCAGCAGGGCTCACACAGATACGCAGTATTTT. Translating gives CASRAHTDTQYF.

CDR3 region: CASSLAGTGLGTGELFF. Here the CDR3 DNA reads TGCGCCAGCAGCTTGGCCGGGACAGGGTTAGGCACCGGGGAGCTGTTTTTT. The gene calls are TRBV5-1 and TRBJ2-2; 9 bases fit TRBD1. The CDR3 loop spans 17 amino acids. CDR1 is SGHRS, CDR2 YFSETQ, per germline. V shed 0 bases, J shed 4 bases, and the junction held 7 bases outside the gene matches. Full variable domain (remainder filled in from reference TRBV5-1 and TRBJ2-2): KAGVTQTPRYLIKTRGQQVTLSCSPISGHRSVSWYQQTPGQGLQFLFEYFSETQRNKGNFPGRFSGRQFSNSRSEMNVSTLELGDSALYLCASSLAGTGLGTGELFFGEGSRLTVL.

The J gene is TRBJ1-2, the V gene TRBV6-6; a weak D match, TRBD1 (6 bases). The CDR3 consists of 16 residues. V dropped 2 bases and J dropped 1 base, with 14 bases sitting between them. Germline-derived CDR1 and CDR2 are MNHNY and SVGAGI (reference sequence). As DNA, the CDR3 is TGTGCCAGCAGTTACCACAGACAGGCTGATAACTATGGCTACACCTTC. This encodes CASSYHRQADNYGYTF.

V is TRBV25-1 and J is TRBJ1-1; D might be TRBD1 (6 bases). This CDR3 has 15 residues. The germline gives CDR1 MGHDK, CDR2 SYGVNS. V was trimmed by 10 bases and J by 1 base, leaving 19 bases between them. For the CDR3, the DNA is TGTGCCACCACCCCCCAGGGACACTGGAACACTGAAGCTTTCTTT. Its protein product is CATTPQGHWNTEAFF.

The chain employs TRBV11-3 and TRBJ1-6, with a weak D call TRBD1 (6 bases). The CDR3 spans 19 residues. The V end lost 4 bases, the J end lost 0 bases, and 19 bases lay between the germline ends. In germline, CDR1 is SGHNT, CDR2 YENEEA. CDR3 residues: CASSSPGNREPSYNSPLHF. The CDR3 nucleotides are TGTGCCAGCAGCTCCCCAGGGAACAGGGAACCCTCCTATAATTCACCCCTCCACTTT.

This chain connects TRBV11-2 to TRBJ1-4; 7 nucleotides line up with TRBD1. Germline V lookup: CDR1 SGHAT, CDR2 FQNNGV. The V and J ends lost 3 bases and 4 bases, in that order; junction bases with no gene match: 8. The CDR3 is made up of 16 amino acids. The CDR3 nucleotides read TGTGCCAGCAGCTTGGCTCCGGGACAGATTAATGAAAAACTGTTTTTT. The encoded protein is CASSLAPGQINEKLFF.

This chain connects TRBV2 to TRBJ1-5; TRBD1 is a possible D gene (5 bases). Trimming shortened V by 7 bases and J by 0 bases, and 13 bases separated the two germline ends. The CDR3 runs 15 residues. Germline CDR1 is SNHLY and CDR2 is FYNNEI. CDR3 sequence reads: CASKEGTNSNQPQHF. For the CDR3, the DNA is TGTGCCAGCAAGGAGGGGACGAATAGCAATCAGCCCCAGCATTTT. Based on the CDR3 plus reference TRBV2 and TRBJ1-5, the full variable domain is EPEVTQTPSHQVTQMGQEVILRCVPISNHLYFYWYRQILGQKVEFLVSFYNNEISEKSEIFDDQFSVERPDGSNFTLKIRSTKLEDSAMYFCASKEGTNSNQPQHFGDGTRLSIL.

The rearrangement uses TRBV5-6 and TRBJ1-2, with D unresolved. Between the trimmed V and J ends, which lost 0 bases and 5 bases, there was a span of 14 bases. CDR1 is SGHDT, CDR2 YYEEEE, per germline. This CDR3 has 15 amino acids. The CDR3 protein is CASSLAVPGRYGYTF. CDR3 coding DNA: TGTGCCAGCAGCTTGGCCGTACCGGGTCGATATGGCTACACCTTC.

This chain joins TRBV5-1 and TRBJ2-2; 9 bases line up with TRBD2. The V and J ends lost 2 bases and 2 bases, in that order; junction bases with no gene match: 4. The CDR3 extends over 16 amino acids. The germline CDR1 and CDR2 sequences are SGHRS and YFSETQ. The CDR3 DNA reads TGCGCCAGCAGCTTCAGGACTAGCGTTAACACCGGGGAGCTGTTTTTT. It translates to CASSFRTSVNTGELFF.

CDR3 DNA: TGCGCCAGCAGCCGCTACGGGGGTCAGGGAGATACGCAGTATTTT. Its translation: CASSRYGGQGDTQYF. The chain links TRBV4-1 to TRBJ2-3; possible D gene TRBD2, 6 bases. CDR1 is MGHRA and CDR2 is YSYEKL in the germline V gene. The CDR3 contains 15 residues. V lost 4 bases and J lost 5, with 16 bases in between.

The genes are TRBV15 and TRBJ2-1; possibly TRBD2 for D (5 bases). This CDR3 comprises 15 residues. Germline lookup yields CDR1 LNHNV and CDR2 YYDKDF (reference sequence). The V and J ends lost 4 bases and 0 bases respectively, with 10 bases between them. The CDR3 DNA sequence: TGTGCCACCAGCACCTCGGGGAGCTCCTACAATGAGCAGTTCTTC. It is translated as CATSTSGSSYNEQFF.